This T cell receptor (beta chain) emerged from a study of cytomegalovirus exposure and HLA in healthy donors. Overall study: Some 77 million unique TCRs from HLA-typed donors were held in an early release of data. Findings and caveats of the study: Later analysis suggested most CMV-associated TCR beta chains were HLA-restricted. Most TCR beta V segments were productive about 87% or about 30% of the time in an earlier analysis.

Each of the donors was a healthy bone marrow donor. A multiplex PCR was run with 60 Vbeta primers and 13 Jbeta primers. The protocol was immunoSEQ multiplex PCR, while the TCRdb copy is restricted to in-frame clones and leaves out a portion. The sample carries fewer than 250,000 clones, approximately 68% recorded once. Germline lookup yields CDR1 SGHRS and CDR2 YFSETQ. V shed 4 bases and J shed 1 base, with 23 bases lying between them. The length of the CDR3 is 18 residues. A word on this clone: The target antigen is unknown. Other DNA sequences in this specimen translate into the identical CDR3.

Material: PBMCs. V is TRBV5-1 and J is TRBJ1-1, with D perhaps matching TRBD1 (5 bases). This receptor was taken from a woman in her twenties or thirties in good health and CMV-seronegative. The CDR3 DNA reads as TGCGCCAGCAGCCCATACCTCCAGGGAGGTTTACAGAACACTGAAGCTTTCTTT. Residues: CASSPYLQGGLQNTEAFF.